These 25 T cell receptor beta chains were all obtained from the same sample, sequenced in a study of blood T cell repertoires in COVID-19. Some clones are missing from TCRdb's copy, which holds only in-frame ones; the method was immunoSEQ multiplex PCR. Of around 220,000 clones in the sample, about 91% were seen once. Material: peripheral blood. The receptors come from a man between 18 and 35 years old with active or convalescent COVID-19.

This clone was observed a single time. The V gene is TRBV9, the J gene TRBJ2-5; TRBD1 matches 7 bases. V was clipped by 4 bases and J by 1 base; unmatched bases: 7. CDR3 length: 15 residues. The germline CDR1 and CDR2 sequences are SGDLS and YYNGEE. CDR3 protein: CASSQRDSRQETQYF. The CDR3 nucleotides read TGTGCCAGCAGCCAGAGGGACAGTCGCCAAGAGACCCAGTACTTC.

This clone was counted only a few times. The CDR3 nucleotides read TGTGCCAGCAGTCCCGTGGGAGGGCCCTTCTATGAGCAGTTCTTC. Translation: CASSPVGGPFYEQFF. The rearrangement links TRBV27 to TRBJ2-1; 7 bases line up with TRBD2. CDR1 MNHEY and CDR2 SMNVEV come from the germline V gene (reference sequence). The V gene end was trimmed by 5 bases and the J gene end by 8 bases; junction bases not matched to a gene: 12. This CDR3 region has 15 residues.

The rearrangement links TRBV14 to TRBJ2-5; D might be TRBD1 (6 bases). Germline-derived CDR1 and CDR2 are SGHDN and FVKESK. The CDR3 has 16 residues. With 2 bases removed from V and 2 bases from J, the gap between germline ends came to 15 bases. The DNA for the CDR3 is TGTGCCAGCAGCCAACGAGTAGGACAGATTCAAGAGACCCAGTACTTC. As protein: CASSQRVGQIQETQYF.

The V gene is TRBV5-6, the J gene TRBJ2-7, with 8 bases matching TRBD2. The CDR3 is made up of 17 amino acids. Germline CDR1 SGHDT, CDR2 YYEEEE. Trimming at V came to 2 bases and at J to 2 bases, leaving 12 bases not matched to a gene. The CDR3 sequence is CASSFSVPGLAPYEQYF. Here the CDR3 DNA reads TGTGCCAGCAGCTTTTCTGTCCCAGGACTAGCCCCCTACGAGCAGTACTTC.

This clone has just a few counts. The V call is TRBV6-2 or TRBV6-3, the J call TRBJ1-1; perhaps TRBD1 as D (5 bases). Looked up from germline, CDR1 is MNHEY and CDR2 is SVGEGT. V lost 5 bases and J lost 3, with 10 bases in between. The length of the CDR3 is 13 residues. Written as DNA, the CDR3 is TGTGCCAGCAGTAATCCGGGGGACACTGAAGCTTTCTTT. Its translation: CASSNPGDTEAFF.

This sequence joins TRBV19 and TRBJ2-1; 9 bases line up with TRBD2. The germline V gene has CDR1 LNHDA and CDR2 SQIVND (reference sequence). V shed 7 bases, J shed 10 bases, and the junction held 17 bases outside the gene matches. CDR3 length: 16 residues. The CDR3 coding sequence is TGTGCCAGTAACGTCGGGGCTAGCGGGGTCGGGAAAGAGCAGTTCTTC. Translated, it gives CASNVGASGVGKEQFF.

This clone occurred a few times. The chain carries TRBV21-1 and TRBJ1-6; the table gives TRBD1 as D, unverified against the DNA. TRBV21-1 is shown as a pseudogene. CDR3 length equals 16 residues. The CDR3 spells CASSKGGTGYNSPLHF. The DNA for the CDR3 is TGTGCCAGCAGCAAAGGTGGGACAGGGTATAATTCACCCCTCCACTTT.

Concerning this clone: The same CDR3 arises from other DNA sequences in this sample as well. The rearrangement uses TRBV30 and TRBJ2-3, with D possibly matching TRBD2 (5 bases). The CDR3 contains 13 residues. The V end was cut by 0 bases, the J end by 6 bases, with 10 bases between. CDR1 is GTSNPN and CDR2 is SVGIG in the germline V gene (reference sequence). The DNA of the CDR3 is TGTGCCTGGAGTGTCGGGATTAGGGATACGCAGTATTTT. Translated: CAWSVGIRDTQYF.

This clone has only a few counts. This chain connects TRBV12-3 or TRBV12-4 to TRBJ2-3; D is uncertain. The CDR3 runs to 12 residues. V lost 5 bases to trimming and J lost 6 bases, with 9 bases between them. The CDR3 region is CASSTTRDTQYF. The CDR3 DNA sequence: TGTGCCAGCAGTACGACTCGGGATACGCAGTATTTT.

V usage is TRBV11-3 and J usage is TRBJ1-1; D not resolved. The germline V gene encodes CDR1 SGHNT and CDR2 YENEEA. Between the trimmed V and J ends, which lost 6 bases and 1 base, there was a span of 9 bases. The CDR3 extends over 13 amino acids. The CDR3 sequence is CASSAETNTEAFF. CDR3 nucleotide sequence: TGTGCCAGCAGTGCAGAAACGAACACTGAAGCTTTCTTT.

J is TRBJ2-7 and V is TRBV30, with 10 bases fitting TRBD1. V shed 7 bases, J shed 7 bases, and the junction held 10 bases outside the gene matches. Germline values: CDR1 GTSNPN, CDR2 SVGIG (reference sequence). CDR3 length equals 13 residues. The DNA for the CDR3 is TGTGCCTACGTCCGGGACAGGGGTGGAGAGCAGTACTTC. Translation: CAYVRDRGGEQYF.

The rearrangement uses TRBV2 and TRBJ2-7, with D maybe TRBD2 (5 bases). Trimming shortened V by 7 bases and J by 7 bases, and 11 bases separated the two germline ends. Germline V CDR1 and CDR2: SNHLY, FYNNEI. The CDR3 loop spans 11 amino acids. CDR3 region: CASTMREEQYF. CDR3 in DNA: TGTGCCAGCACCATGAGGGAGGAGCAGTACTTC. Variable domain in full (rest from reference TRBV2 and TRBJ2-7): EPEVTQTPSHQVTQMGQEVILRCVPISNHLYFYWYRQILGQKVEFLVSFYNNEISEKSEIFDDQFSVERPDGSNFTLKIRSTKLEDSAMYFCASTMREEQYFGPGTRLTVT.

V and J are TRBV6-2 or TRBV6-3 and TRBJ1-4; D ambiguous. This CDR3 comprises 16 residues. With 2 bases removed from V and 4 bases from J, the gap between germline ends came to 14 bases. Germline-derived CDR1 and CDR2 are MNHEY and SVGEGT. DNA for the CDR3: TGTGCCAGCAGTTACCCCGGCGGAGGGCTTAATGAAAAACTGTTTTTT. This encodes CASSYPGGGLNEKLFF.

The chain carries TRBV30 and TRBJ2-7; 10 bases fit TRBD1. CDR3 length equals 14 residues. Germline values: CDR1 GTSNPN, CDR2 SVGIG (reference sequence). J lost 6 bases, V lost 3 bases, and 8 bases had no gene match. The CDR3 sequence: CAWSDRGQSREQYF. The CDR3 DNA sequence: TGTGCCTGGAGCGACAGGGGGCAATCGCGCGAGCAGTACTTC.

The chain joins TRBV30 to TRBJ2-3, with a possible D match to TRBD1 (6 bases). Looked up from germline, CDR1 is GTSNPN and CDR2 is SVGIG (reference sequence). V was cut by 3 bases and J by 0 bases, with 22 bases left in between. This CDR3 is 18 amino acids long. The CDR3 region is CAWSPRLRGSKSTDTQYF. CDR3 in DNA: TGTGCCTGGAGCCCCCGCCTCAGGGGATCAAAAAGCACAGATACGCAGTATTTT.

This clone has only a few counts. CDR3 residues: CASSIAQGRANGYTF. The CDR3 DNA is TGTGCCAGTAGTATAGCCCAGGGCAGGGCGAATGGCTACACCTTC. The chain has TRBV19 and TRBJ1-2, with D tentatively TRBD1 (5 bases). CDR1 and CDR2 (germline): LNHDA, SQIVND (reference sequence). The CDR3 runs 15 residues. V lost 1 base to trimming and J lost 6 bases, with 15 bases between them.

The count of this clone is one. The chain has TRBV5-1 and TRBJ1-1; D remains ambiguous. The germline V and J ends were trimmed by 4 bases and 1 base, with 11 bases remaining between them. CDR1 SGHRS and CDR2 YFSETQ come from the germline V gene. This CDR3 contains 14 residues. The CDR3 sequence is CASSPSGENTEAFF. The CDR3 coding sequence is TGCGCCAGCAGCCCATCCGGGGAGAACACTGAAGCTTTCTTT.

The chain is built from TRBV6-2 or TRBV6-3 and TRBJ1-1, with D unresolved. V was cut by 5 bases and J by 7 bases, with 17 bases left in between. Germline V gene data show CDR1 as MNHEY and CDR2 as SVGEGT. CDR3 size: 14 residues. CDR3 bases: TGTGCCAGCAGTCTCTTTCGCTGGAGAGGTGAAGCTTTCTTT. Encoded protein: CASSLFRWRGEAFF.

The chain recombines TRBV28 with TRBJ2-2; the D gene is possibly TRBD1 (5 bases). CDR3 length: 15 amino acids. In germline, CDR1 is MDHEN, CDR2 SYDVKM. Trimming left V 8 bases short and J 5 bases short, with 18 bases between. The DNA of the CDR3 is TGTGCCAGCGCATACGGCTTAAAGGGGACCGGGGAGCTGTTTTTT. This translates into CASAYGLKGTGELFF.

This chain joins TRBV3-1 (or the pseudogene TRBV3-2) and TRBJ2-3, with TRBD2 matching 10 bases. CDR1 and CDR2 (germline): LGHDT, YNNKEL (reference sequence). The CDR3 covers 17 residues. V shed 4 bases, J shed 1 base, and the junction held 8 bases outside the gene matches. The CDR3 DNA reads TGTGCCAGCAGCCCGAAGCGGGAGGGCCAGGGCACAGATACGCAGTATTTT. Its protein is CASSPKREGQGTDTQYF.

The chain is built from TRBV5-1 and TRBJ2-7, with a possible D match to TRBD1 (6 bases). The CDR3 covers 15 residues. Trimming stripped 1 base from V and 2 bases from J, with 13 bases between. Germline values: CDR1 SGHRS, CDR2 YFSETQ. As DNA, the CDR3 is TGCGCCAGCAGCTTGCAAACAGGGTTCCCCTACGAGCAGTACTTC. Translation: CASSLQTGFPYEQYF.

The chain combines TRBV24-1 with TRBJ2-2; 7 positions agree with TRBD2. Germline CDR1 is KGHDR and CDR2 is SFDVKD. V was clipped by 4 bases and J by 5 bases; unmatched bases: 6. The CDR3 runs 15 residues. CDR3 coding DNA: TGTGCCACCAGTGACTTAGCGGGTGGAACCGGGGAGCTGTTTTTT. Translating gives CATSDLAGGTGELFF.

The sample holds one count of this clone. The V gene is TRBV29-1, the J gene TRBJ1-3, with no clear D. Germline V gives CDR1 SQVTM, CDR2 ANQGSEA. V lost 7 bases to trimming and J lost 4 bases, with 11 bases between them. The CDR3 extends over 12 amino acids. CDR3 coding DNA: TGCAGCGCACGGGATTTCGGAAACACCATATATTTT. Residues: CSARDFGNTIYF. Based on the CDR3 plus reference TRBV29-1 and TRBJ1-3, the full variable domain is SAVISQKPSRDICQRGTSLTIQCQVDSQVTMMFWYRQQPGQSLTLIATANQGSEATYESGFVIDKFPISRPNLTFSTLTVSNMSPEDSSIYLCSARDFGNTIYFGEGSWLTVV.

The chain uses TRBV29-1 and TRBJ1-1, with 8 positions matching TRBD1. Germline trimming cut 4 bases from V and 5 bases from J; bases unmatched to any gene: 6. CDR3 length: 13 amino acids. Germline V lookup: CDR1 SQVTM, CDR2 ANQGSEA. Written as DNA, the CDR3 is TGCAGCGTTGCAACAGGGGGGGGGACTGAAGCTTTCTTT. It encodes CSVATGGGTEAFF.

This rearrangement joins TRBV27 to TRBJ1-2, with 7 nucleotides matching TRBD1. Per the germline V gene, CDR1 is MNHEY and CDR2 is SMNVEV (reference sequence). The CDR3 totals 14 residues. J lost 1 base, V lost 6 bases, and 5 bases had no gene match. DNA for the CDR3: TGTGCCAGCAGGCGCTCAGGGGGTAACTATGGCTACACCTTC. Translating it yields CASRRSGGNYGYTF.